This T cell receptor beta chain was sequenced for a study of OX40 agonist ivuxolimab in advanced cancers. Worth noting for this clone: Antigen unknown.

CDR3 length: 14 amino acids. The V gene lost 4 bases and the J gene lost 1 base, with 5 bases spanning the gap. Per germline, CDR1 MNHEY and CDR2 SMNVEV (reference sequence). The study, taken as a whole, reports: The study found that CD8+ T cells averaged more expanded clones than CD4+.

The repertoire was sequenced with immunoSEQ multiplex PCR; TCRdb's copy has only in-frame clones and lacks some. Of approximately 66,000 clones in the sample, 88% were seen once. The sample consisted of CD4+ or CD8+ T cells sorted from blood, taken in a trial of the OX40 agonist ivuxolimab. The V call is TRBV27, the J call TRBJ2-6, with D unresolved. This clonotype originated in an adult with an advanced solid tumor such as melanoma, head and neck, liver or kidney cancer. The CDR3 DNA follows: TGTGCCAGCAGTTCGCGGTCTGGGGCCAACGTCCTGACTTTC. Its translation is CASSSRSGANVLTF.